Shown below are 21 T cell receptor beta chains from a single sample sequenced in a study of cytomegalovirus exposure and HLA in healthy donors. Here immunoSEQ multiplex PCR was the method, and the copy in TCRdb shows in-frame clones only, minus some. The profile covers approximately 220,000 clones, with approximately 90% appearing a single time and around 1% taken by the ten largest. The sample comprised PBMCs. These receptors all come from a woman aged 18 to 35 in good health and CMV-seronegative.

The chain employs TRBV5-1 and TRBJ1-1; a weak D match, TRBD1 (6 bases). Germline lookup yields CDR1 SGHRS and CDR2 YFSETQ. V was clipped by 0 bases and J by 1 base, with 10 bases between them. This CDR3 region has 15 residues. CDR3 coding DNA: TGCGCCAGCAGCTTGGCCGGGACACCGAACACTGAAGCTTTCTTT. It encodes CASSLAGTPNTEAFF.

The chain employs TRBV5-6 and TRBJ2-2, with 9 bases matching TRBD1. Germline CDR1 SGHDT, CDR2 YYEEEE. This CDR3 spans 14 amino acids. The ends lost 5 bases at V and 5 bases at J; junction bases unmatched: 4. The CDR3 nucleotides read TGTGCCAGCAGTTACGGACAGGGGACCGGGGAGCTGTTTTTT. Encoded protein: CASSYGQGTGELFF.

The gene calls are TRBV9 and TRBJ1-2, with D maybe TRBD1 (6 bases). Trimming cost V 4 bases and J 12 bases, with 28 bases left between them. The germline V gene has CDR1 SGDLS and CDR2 YYNGEE. The length of the CDR3 is 16 residues. CDR3 nucleotides: TGTGCCAGCAGCCCCGAGGGAGCAGGGGCGGGTCGAGTCGACACCTTC. As protein: CASSPEGAGAGRVDTF.

This sequence joins TRBV6-5 and TRBJ1-1, with 11 bases fitting TRBD1. The CDR3 sequence is 14 residues long. The J segment lost 4 bases and the V segment lost 7 bases, leaving 5 bases of the junction unmatched. Germline V gives CDR1 MNHEY, CDR2 SVGAGI. The chain's CDR3 is CASTRTGGGTEAFF. In DNA, the CDR3 is TGTGCCAGCACTAGGACAGGGGGCGGCACTGAAGCTTTCTTT.

The chain has TRBV25-1 and TRBJ2-5; TRBD1 matches at 7 bases. The J segment lost 2 bases and the V segment lost 4 bases, leaving 7 bases of the junction unmatched. Germline V gene lookup returns CDR1 MGHDK and CDR2 SYGVNS. The CDR3 contains 15 residues. The CDR3 DNA reads TGTGCCAGCAGTGCAGGGACAGATATACAAGAGACCCAGTACTTC. This gives the protein CASSAGTDIQETQYF.

This rearrangement joins TRBV27 to TRBJ2-7; 10 bases match TRBD1. Germline trimming cut 0 bases from V and 4 bases from J; bases unmatched to any gene: 3. CDR1 MNHEY and CDR2 SMNVEV come from the germline V gene (reference sequence). This CDR3 is built from 15 residues. In DNA form, the CDR3 reads TGTGCCAGCAGTTTATCGGGGACAGGGGTTTACGAGCAGTACTTC. This codes for CASSLSGTGVYEQYF.

The chain is built from TRBV18 and TRBJ2-7; 7 bases map to TRBD1. V dropped 3 bases and J dropped 4; count of bases not matched to a gene: 12. The CDR3 contains 16 residues. The germline V gene encodes CDR1 KGHSH and CDR2 LQKENI. As DNA, the CDR3 is TGTGCCAGCTCACCCAAAGACAGGGTCCCCTCTTACGAGCAGTACTTC. This sequence encodes CASSPKDRVPSYEQYF.

This chain connects TRBV7-9 to TRBJ1-1, with 8 nucleotides matching TRBD1. CDR1 and CDR2 from the germline V gene are SEHNR and FQNEAQ (reference sequence). The CDR3 covers 16 residues. Losses at the gene ends were 3 bases for V and 4 bases for J; bases not matched to a gene: 10. CDR3: CASSFLPTGEITEAFF. The DNA for the CDR3 is TGTGCCAGCAGCTTCTTGCCGACAGGGGAAATCACTGAAGCTTTCTTT.

The DNA of the CDR3 is TGTGCCAGCAGTAACCAAGCGGGAGCCTACGAGCAGTACTTC. This codes for CASSNQAGAYEQYF. This chain uses TRBV6-4 with TRBJ2-7; 8 bases map to TRBD2. V gave up 5 bases and J gave up 2 bases; unmatched junction bases: 5. From germline, CDR1 is MRHNA and CDR2 SNTAGT. CDR3 length: 14 residues.

The chain uses TRBV9 and TRBJ2-5, with D possibly matching TRBD1 (5 bases). The germline V and J ends were trimmed by 5 bases and 2 bases, with 10 bases remaining between them. Germline V gene lookup returns CDR1 SGDLS and CDR2 YYNGEE. This CDR3 region has 13 residues. CDR3: CASSQRGQETQYF. CDR3 DNA sequence: TGTGCCAGCAGTCAAAGGGGTCAAGAGACCCAGTACTTC. Filled out from reference TRBV9 and TRBJ2-5, the complete variable domain reads DSGVTQTPKHLITATGQRVTLRCSPRSGDLSVYWYQQSLDQGLQFLIQYYNGEERAKGNILERFSAQQFPDLHSELNLSSLELGDSALYFCASSQRGQETQYFGPGTRLLVL.

Comment on this clone: The sample has other DNA sequences that encode this CDR3 too. V usage is TRBV6-6 and J usage is TRBJ1-3; D is perhaps TRBD1 (6 bases). The CDR3 runs 15 residues. The V end was cut by 6 bases, the J end by 2 bases, with 14 bases between. Germline loops: CDR1 MNHNY, CDR2 SVGAGI (reference sequence). The CDR3 bases are TGTGCCAGCAGCAGGGGTGGAACAGCTGGAAACACCATATATTTT. Translation gives CASSRGGTAGNTIYF.

V gene TRBV5-1 combines with J gene TRBJ2-7; 9 bases fit TRBD1. This CDR3 is 16 amino acids long. With V trimmed by 6 bases and J by 7 bases, 17 bases remained unmatched. Germline values: CDR1 SGHRS, CDR2 YFSETQ. CDR3 loop: CASNPSTGTGFKEQYF. In DNA, the CDR3 is TGCGCCAGCAACCCGTCCACCGGGACAGGGTTTAAGGAGCAGTACTTC. The full variable domain, rest sourced from reference TRBV5-1 and TRBJ2-7, is KAGVTQTPRYLIKTRGQQVTLSCSPISGHRSVSWYQQTPGQGLQFLFEYFSETQRNKGNFPGRFSGRQFSNSRSEMNVSTLELGDSALYLCASNPSTGTGFKEQYFGPGTRLTVT.

The gene calls are TRBV6-1 and TRBJ1-1, with 7 bases identical to TRBD1. Unmatched junction bases numbered 12, after V lost 6 bases and J lost 5 bases. Germline CDR1 reads MNHNS; CDR2 reads SASEGT. The CDR3 is 15 residues long. CDR3 in DNA: TGTGCCAGCAGAGACAGGGTAGGTAGGGAGACTGAAGCTTTCTTT. It translates to CASRDRVGRETEAFF.

The chain uses TRBV11-2 and TRBJ1-1; D unresolved. The V gene's germline CDR1 is SGHAT and CDR2 FQNNGV. This CDR3 has 15 residues. V gave up 3 bases and J gave up 4 bases, with 15 bases separating them. The CDR3 coding sequence is TGTGCCAGCAGCTTCGACTTGGAGATCCGCACTGAAGCTTTCTTT. Translating it yields CASSFDLEIRTEAFF.

The chain has TRBV5-1 and TRBJ1-4; 8 bases are a match to TRBD1. CDR1 and CDR2 (germline): SGHRS, YFSETQ. CDR3 length: 13 residues. V lost 4 bases to trimming and J lost 8 bases; unmatched junction nucleotides: 4. The CDR3 sequence: CASSTTGDEKLFF. CDR3 DNA sequence: TGCGCCAGCAGCACGACAGGGGACGAAAAACTGTTTTTT.

The chain joins TRBV9 to TRBJ2-1, with 9 bases aligning to TRBD1. The CDR3 length is 16 residues. Trimming took 3 bases from V and 7 from J; bases not matched to a gene: 11. CDR1 and CDR2 (germline): SGDLS, YYNGEE. The CDR3 here is CASSALGQGTENEQFF. The CDR3 nucleotides are TGTGCCAGCAGCGCGCTAGGACAGGGGACGGAAAATGAGCAGTTCTTC.

This chain joins TRBV6-1 and TRBJ2-7; perhaps TRBD1 as D (6 bases). In germline, CDR1 is MNHNS, CDR2 SASEGT. The CDR3 covers 14 residues. V lost 4 bases, J lost 2 bases, and 12 bases lay in between. For the CDR3, the DNA is TGTGCCAGCAGTGGGCCAGGGGTGGCCTACGAGCAGTACTTC. It is translated as CASSGPGVAYEQYF.

The chain joins TRBV19 to TRBJ2-3, with D perhaps matching TRBD2 (5 bases). Germline-derived CDR1 and CDR2 are LNHDA and SQIVND (reference sequence). V dropped 8 bases and J dropped 4 bases, with 10 bases sitting between them. The length of the CDR3 is 12 residues. The CDR3 DNA reads as TGTGCCAGTCGGTCTAGCCCAGATACGCAGTATTTT. Translating gives CASRSSPDTQYF. The entire variable domain, with the rest obtained from reference TRBV19 and TRBJ2-3, is as follows: DGGITQSPKYLFRKEGQNVTLSCEQNLNHDAMYWYRQDPGQGLRLIYYSQIVNDFQKGDIAEGYSVSREKKESFPLTVTSAQKNPTAFYLCASRSSPDTQYFGPGTRLTVL.

This clone was seen a few times. The CDR3 region has the DNA TGTGCCAGCAGTTACCTAACCGACAGGGGAGCCCTCCACTTT. Residues: CASSYLTDRGALHF. The gene calls are TRBV6-5 and TRBJ1-6; 8 nucleotides line up with TRBD1. V lost 2 bases and J lost 14; bases outside the gene matches: 8. Germline V lookup: CDR1 MNHEY, CDR2 SVGAGI. The CDR3 has 14 residues.

The chain employs TRBV5-4 and TRBJ1-1; 12 bases line up with TRBD1. CDR1 and CDR2 (germline): SGHNT, YYREEE (reference sequence). The V segment lost 6 bases and the J segment 6 bases; nucleotides outside the gene matches: 9. This CDR3 is built from 15 residues. CDR3 DNA: TGTGCCAGCAATCCGGGACAGGGGGCGCGGTCTGAAGCTTTCTTT. Residues: CASNPGQGARSEAFF. Drawing the rest from reference TRBV5-4 and TRBJ1-1, the complete variable domain is ETGVTQSPTHLIKTRGQQVTLRCSSQSGHNTVSWYQQALGQGPQFIFQYYREEENGRGNFPPRFSGLQFPNYSSELNVNALELDDSALYLCASNPGQGARSEAFFGQGTRLTVV.

The rearrangement links TRBV5-1 to TRBJ2-3; D possibly corresponds to TRBD1 (6 bases). This CDR3 region has 15 residues. Germline CDR1 reads SGHRS; CDR2 reads YFSETQ. With 0 bases removed from V and 3 bases from J, the gap between germline ends came to 11 bases. DNA for the CDR3: TGCGCCAGCAGCTTGGTGGGCCAGGGGACAGATACGCAGTATTTT. Translated, it gives CASSLVGQGTDTQYF.